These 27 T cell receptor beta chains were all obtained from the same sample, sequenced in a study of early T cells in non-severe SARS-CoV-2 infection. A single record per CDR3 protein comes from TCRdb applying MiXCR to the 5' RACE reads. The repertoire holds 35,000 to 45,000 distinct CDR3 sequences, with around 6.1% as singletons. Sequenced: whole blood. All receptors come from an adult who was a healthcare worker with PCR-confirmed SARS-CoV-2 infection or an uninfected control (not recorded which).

The CDR3 DNA is TGTGCCAGCAGCTTAGACAGGGCGAATGAGCAGTTCTTC. It yields the protein CASSLDRANEQFF. The chain carries TRBV11-3 and TRBJ2-1; the D gene is possibly TRBD1 (5 bases). The germline V gene encodes CDR1 SGHNT and CDR2 YENEEA. V gave up 0 bases and J gave up 7 bases, with 7 bases separating them. This CDR3 is 13 amino acids long.

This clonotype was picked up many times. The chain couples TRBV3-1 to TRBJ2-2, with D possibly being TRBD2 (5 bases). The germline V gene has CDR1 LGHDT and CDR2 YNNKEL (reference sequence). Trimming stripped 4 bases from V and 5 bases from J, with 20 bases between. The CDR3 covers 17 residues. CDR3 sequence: CASSPPGGRLVTGELFF. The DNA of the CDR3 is TGTGCCAGCAGCCCCCCAGGCGGGCGGTTGGTGACCGGGGAGCTGTTTTTT.

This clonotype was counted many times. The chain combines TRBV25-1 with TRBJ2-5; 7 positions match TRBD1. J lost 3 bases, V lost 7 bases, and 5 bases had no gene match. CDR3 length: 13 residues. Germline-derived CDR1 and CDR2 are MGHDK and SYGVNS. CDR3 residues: CASTGTVEETQYF. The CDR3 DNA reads TGTGCCAGCACCGGGACAGTGGAAGAGACCCAGTACTTC.

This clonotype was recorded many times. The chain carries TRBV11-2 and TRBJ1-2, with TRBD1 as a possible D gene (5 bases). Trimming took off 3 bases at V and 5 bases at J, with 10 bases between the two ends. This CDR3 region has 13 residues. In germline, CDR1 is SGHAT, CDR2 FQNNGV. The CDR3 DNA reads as TGTGCCAGCAGCTTCGACAGTAGTTATGGCTACACCTTC. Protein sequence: CASSFDSSYGYTF.

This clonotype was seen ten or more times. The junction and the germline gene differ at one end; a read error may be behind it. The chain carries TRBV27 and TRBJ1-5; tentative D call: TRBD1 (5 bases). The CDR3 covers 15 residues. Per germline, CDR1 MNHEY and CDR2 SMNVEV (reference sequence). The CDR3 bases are TGTGCCAGCAGTTTGTCGGGGCCCATTGATCACCCCCAGCATTTT. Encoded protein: CASSLSGPIDHPQHF.

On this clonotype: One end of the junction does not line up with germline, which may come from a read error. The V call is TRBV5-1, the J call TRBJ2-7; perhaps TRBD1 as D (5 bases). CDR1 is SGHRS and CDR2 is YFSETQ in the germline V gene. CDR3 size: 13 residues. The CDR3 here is CASSQPPKGPLAF. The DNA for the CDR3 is TGCGCCAGCAGCCAACCGCCCAAGGGGCCTTTGGCTTTC.

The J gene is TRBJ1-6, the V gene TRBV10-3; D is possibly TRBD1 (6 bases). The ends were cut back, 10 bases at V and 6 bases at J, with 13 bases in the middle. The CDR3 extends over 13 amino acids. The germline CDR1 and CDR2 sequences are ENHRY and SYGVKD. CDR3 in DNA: TGTGCCACGAGGACAGATTCTAATTCACCCCTCCACTTT. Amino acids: CATRTDSNSPLHF.

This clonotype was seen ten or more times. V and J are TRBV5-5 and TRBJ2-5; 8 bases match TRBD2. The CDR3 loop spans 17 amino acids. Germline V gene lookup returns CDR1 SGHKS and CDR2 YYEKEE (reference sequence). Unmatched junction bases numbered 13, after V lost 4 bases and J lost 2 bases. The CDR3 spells CASSPAPSLAEQETQYF. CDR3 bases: TGTGCCAGCAGCCCGGCCCCTTCACTAGCGGAACAAGAGACCCAGTACTTC.

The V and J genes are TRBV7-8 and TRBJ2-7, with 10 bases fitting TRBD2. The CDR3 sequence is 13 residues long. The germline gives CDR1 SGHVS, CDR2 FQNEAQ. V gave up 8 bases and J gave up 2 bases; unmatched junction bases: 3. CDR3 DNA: TGTGCCAGCCCCGGGACTAGCGCCTACGAGCAGTACTTC. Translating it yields CASPGTSAYEQYF.

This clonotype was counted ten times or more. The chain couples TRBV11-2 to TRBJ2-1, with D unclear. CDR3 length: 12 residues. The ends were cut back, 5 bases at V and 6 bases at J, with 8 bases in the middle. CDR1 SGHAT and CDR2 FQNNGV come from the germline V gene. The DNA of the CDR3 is TGTGCCAGCAGCCCCAGCCTCAATGAGCAGTTCTTC. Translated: CASSPSLNEQFF.

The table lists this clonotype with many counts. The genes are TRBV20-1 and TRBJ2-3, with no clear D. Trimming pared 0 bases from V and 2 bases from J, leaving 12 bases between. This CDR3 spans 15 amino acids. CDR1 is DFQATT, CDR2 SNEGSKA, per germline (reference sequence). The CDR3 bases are TGCAGTGCTAGAGATGACCGCCATTTCACAGATACGCAGTATTTT. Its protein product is CSARDDRHFTDTQYF.

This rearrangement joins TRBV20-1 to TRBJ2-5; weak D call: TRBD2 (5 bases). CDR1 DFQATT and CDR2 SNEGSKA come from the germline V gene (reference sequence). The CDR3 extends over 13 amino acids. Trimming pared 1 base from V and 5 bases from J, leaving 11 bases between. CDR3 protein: CSARVSRGETQYF. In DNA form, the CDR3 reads TGCAGTGCTAGAGTCAGCCGAGGGGAGACCCAGTACTTC.

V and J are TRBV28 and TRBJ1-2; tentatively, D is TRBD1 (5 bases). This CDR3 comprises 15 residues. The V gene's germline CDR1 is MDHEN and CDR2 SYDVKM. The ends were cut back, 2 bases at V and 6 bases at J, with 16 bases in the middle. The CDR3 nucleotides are TGTGCCAGCAGTTTACCGGCAGGGCGGGAAAATGGCTACACCTTC. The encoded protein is CASSLPAGRENGYTF.

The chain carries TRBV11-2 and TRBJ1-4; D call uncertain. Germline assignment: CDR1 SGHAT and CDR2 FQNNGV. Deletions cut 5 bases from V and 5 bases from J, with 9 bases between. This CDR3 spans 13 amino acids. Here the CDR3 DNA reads TGTGCCAGCAGCCGCGGGATAAATGAAAAACTGTTTTTT. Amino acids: CASSRGINEKLFF.

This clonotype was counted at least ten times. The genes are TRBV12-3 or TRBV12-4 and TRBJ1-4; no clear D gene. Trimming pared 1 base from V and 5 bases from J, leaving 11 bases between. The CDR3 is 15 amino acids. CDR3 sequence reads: CASSLGSGANEKLFF. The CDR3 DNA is TGTGCCAGCAGTTTAGGGTCGGGAGCGAATGAAAAACTGTTTTTT.

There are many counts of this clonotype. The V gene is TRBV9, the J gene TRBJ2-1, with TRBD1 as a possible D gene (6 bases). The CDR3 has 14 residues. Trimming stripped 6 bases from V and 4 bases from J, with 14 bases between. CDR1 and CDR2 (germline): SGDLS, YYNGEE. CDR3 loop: CASNTGTSYNEQFF. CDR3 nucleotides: TGTGCCAGCAACACCGGGACAAGTTACAATGAGCAGTTCTTC.

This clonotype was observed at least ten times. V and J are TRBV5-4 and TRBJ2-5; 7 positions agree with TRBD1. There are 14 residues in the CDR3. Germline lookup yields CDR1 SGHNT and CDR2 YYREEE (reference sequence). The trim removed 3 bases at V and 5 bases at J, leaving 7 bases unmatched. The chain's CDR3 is CASSSSGGRETQYF. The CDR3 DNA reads TGTGCCAGCAGCTCATCAGGGGGTAGGGAGACCCAGTACTTC.

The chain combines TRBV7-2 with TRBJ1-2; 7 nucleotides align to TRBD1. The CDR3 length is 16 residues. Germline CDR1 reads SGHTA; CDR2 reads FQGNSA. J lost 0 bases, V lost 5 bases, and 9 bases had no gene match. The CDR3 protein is CASSRQTGPTNYGYTF. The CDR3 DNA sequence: TGTGCCAGCAGCCGACAGACAGGGCCTACTAACTATGGCTACACCTTC.

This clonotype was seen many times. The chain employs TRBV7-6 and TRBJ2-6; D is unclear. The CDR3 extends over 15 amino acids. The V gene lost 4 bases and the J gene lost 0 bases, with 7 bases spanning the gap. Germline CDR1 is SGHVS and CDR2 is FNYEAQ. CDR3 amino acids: CASSSPFSGANVLTF. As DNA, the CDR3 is TGTGCCAGCAGCTCCCCCTTCTCTGGGGCCAACGTCCTGACTTTC.

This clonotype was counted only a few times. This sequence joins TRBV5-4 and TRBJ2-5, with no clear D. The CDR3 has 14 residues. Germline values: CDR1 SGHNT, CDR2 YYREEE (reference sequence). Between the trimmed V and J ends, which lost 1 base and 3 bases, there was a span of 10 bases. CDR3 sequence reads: CASSLRSGEETQYF. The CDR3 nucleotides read TGTGCCAGCAGCTTGAGATCTGGAGAAGAGACCCAGTACTTC. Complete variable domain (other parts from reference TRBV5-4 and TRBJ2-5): ETGVTQSPTHLIKTRGQQVTLRCSSQSGHNTVSWYQQALGQGPQFIFQYYREEENGRGNFPPRFSGLQFPNYSSELNVNALELDDSALYLCASSLRSGEETQYFGPGTRLLVL.

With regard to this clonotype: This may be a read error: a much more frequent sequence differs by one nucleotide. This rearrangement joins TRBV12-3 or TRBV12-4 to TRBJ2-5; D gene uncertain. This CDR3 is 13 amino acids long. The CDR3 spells CVSRTGYQETQYF. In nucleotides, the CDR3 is TGTGTCAGCAGGACGGGTTACCAAGAGACCCAGTACTTC.

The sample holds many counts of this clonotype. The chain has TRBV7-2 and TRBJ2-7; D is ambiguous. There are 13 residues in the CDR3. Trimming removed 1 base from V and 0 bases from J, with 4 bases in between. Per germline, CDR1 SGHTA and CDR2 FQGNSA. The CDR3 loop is CASSLGVSYEQYF. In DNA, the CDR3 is TGTGCCAGCAGCTTAGGGGTCTCCTACGAGCAGTACTTC.

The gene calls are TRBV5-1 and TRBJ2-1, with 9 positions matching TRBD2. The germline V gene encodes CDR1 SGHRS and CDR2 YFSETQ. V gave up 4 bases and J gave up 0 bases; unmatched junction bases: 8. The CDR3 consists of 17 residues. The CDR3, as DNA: TGCGCCAGCAGCACGGGACTAGCCGGGACCTCCTACAATGAGCAGTTCTTC. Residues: CASSTGLAGTSYNEQFF. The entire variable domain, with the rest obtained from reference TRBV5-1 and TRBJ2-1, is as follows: KAGVTQTPRYLIKTRGQQVTLSCSPISGHRSVSWYQQTPGQGLQFLFEYFSETQRNKGNFPGRFSGRQFSNSRSEMNVSTLELGDSALYLCASSTGLAGTSYNEQFFGPGTRLTVL.

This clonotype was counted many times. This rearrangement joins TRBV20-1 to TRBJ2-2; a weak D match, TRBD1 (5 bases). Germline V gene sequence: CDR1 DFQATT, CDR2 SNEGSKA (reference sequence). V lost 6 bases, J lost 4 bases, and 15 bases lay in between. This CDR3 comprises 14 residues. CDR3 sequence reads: CSASAGWGTGELFF. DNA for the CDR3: TGCAGTGCGTCAGCAGGGTGGGGCACCGGGGAGCTGTTTTTT.

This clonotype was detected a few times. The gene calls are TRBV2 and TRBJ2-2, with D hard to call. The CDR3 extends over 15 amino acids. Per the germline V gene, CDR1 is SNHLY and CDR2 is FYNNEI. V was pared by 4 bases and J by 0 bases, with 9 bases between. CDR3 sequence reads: CASSVSLTNTGELFF. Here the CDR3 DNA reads TGTGCCAGCAGTGTATCACTGACGAACACCGGGGAGCTGTTTTTT.

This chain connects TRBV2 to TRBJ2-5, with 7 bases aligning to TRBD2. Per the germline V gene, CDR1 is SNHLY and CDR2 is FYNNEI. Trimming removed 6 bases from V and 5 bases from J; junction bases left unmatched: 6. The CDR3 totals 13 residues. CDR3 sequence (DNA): TGTGCCAGCAGACCCGGGGGGTTGGAGACCCAGTACTTC. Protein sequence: CASRPGGLETQYF.

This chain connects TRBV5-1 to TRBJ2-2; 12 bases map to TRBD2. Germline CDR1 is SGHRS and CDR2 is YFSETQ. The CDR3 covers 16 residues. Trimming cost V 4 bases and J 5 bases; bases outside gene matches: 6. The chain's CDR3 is CASSPRLAGATGELFF. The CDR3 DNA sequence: TGCGCCAGCAGCCCAAGACTAGCGGGGGCTACCGGGGAGCTGTTTTTT.